This passage covers 13 T cell receptor beta chains from one sample sequenced in a study of glioma-infiltrating T cells after dendritic cell vaccination. This sample's time point: after dendritic cell vaccination, including at tumor progression/relapse. Assay: immunoSEQ multiplex PCR; the TCRdb copy retains only in-frame clones and omits some. This table has 90,000 to 95,000 clones, about 81% appearing once. The source was blood, collected after dendritic cell vaccination. Receptors were obtained from a human donor with glioblastoma.

This clone showed up just a few times. This chain links TRBV6-6 with TRBJ2-5, with 9 nucleotides matching TRBD1. Unmatched junction bases numbered 11, after V lost 11 bases and J lost 4 bases. The germline gives CDR1 MNHNY, CDR2 SVGAGI (reference sequence). This CDR3 contains 14 residues. CDR3 amino acids: CACKTGGETETQYF. The CDR3 DNA follows: TGTGCCTGTAAGACAGGGGGAGAAACAGAGACCCAGTACTTC.

V and J are TRBV27 and TRBJ2-7, with a tentative D call TRBD1 (6 bases). CDR1 is MNHEY, CDR2 SMNVEV, per germline (reference sequence). The CDR3 contains 13 residues. Between the trimmed V and J ends, which lost 9 bases and 3 bases, there was a span of 15 bases. The CDR3 coding sequence is TGTGCCAGTTCCAGGGGTCCGGGCTACGAGCAGTACGTC. It codes for CASSRGPGYEQYV.

In this sample, this clone turned up a few times. CDR3 nucleotides: TGTGCCAGTAAGGGGGCCTCTGGAAACACCATATATTTT. Translation: CASKGASGNTIYF. The V call is TRBV6-5, the J call TRBJ1-3, with 7 nucleotides matching TRBD1. This CDR3 is built from 13 residues. V lost 9 bases, J lost 0 bases, and 2 bases stayed unmatched. Germline CDR1 MNHEY, CDR2 SVGAGI.

The chain has TRBV12-5 and TRBJ1-1; D is ambiguous. This CDR3 has 14 residues. V lost 6 bases to trimming and J lost 0 bases, with 11 bases between them. The germline gives CDR1 LGHNT, CDR2 FRNRAP. The CDR3: CASGMTGMNTEAFF. The CDR3, as DNA: TGTGCTAGTGGCATGACGGGGATGAACACTGAAGCTTTCTTT.

This clone has a handful of counts. This chain joins TRBV5-4 and TRBJ1-4, with TRBD1 matching over 7 bases. Per germline, CDR1 SGHNT and CDR2 YYREEE (reference sequence). The J segment lost 7 bases and the V segment lost 0 bases, leaving 6 bases of the junction unmatched. The CDR3 totals 15 residues. In nucleotides, the CDR3 is TGTGCCAGCAGCTTGGGGACAGGTCAGGCTGAAAAACTGTTTTTT. The encoded protein is CASSLGTGQAEKLFF.

The V gene is TRBV6-5, the J gene TRBJ2-1; D might be TRBD2 (5 bases). The CDR3 is made up of 16 amino acids. Trimming left V 0 bases short and J 7 bases short, with 16 bases between. CDR1 is MNHEY and CDR2 is SVGAGI in the germline V gene. The CDR3 nucleotides are TGTGCCAGCAGTTACTCGTCTGGCCTAGCTCAAAATGAGCAGTTCTTC. Its protein is CASSYSSGLAQNEQFF.

As to this clone: Compared with germline, one end of the junction differs, possibly owing to a read error. The V gene is TRBV6-5, the J gene TRBJ2-3, with a possible D match to TRBD2 (5 bases). CDR3 length: 12 residues. Germline CDR1 MNHEY, CDR2 SVGAGI. The CDR3 sequence: CASIPSRDTQYF. The DNA for the CDR3 is TGTGCCAGCATCCCTAGCAGAGATACGCAGTATTTT.

The J gene is TRBJ1-5, the V gene TRBV4-1, with 11 bases aligning to TRBD1. Losses at the gene ends were 1 base for V and 7 bases for J; bases not matched to a gene: 6. The CDR3 extends over 16 amino acids. Germline V lookup: CDR1 MGHRA, CDR2 YSYEKL. The CDR3 spells CASSQADRGLGQPQHF. In nucleotides, the CDR3 is TGCGCCAGCAGCCAAGCGGACAGGGGGCTCGGCCAGCCCCAGCATTTT.

The rearrangement uses TRBV5-6 and TRBJ2-5; tentatively, D is TRBD2 (5 bases). Trimming took 2 bases from V and 2 from J, leaving 7 bases between them. The CDR3 length is 13 residues. Germline CDR1 and CDR2: SGHDT and YYEEEE. The CDR3 DNA follows: TGTGCCAGCAGCTTCCGGGATCAAGAGACCCAGTACTTC. It translates to CASSFRDQETQYF.

The V call is TRBV27, the J call TRBJ1-3; D not resolved. With 6 bases removed from V and 3 bases from J, the gap between germline ends came to 9 bases. CDR3 length: 13 amino acids. The germline V gene encodes CDR1 MNHEY and CDR2 SMNVEV (reference sequence). In nucleotides, the CDR3 is TGTGCCAGCAGCCCACCGGGTGGAAACACCATATATTTT. Translation gives CASSPPGGNTIYF.

V gene TRBV6-1 combines with J gene TRBJ2-7; 9 bases map to TRBD1. Germline V CDR1 and CDR2: MNHNS, SASEGT. The CDR3 has 15 residues. J lost 0 bases, V lost 3 bases, and 3 bases had no gene match. The CDR3 region has the DNA TGTGCCAGCAGTGACCAGACAGGGGGCTCCTACGAGCAGTACTTC. The encoded protein is CASSDQTGGSYEQYF.

The chain has TRBV6-1 and TRBJ2-2; D is perhaps TRBD2 (5 bases). Germline V lookup: CDR1 MNHNS, CDR2 SASEGT. This CDR3 contains 16 residues. The V end lost 0 bases, the J end lost 2 bases, and 10 bases lay between the germline ends. The CDR3, as DNA: TGTGCCAGCAGTGAAGCCCCAGCGGCCAACACCGGGGAGCTGTTTTTT. Its translation: CASSEAPAANTGELFF.

This chain connects TRBV6-1 to TRBJ2-7; D might be TRBD1 (5 bases). In germline, CDR1 is MNHNS, CDR2 SASEGT. V was cut by 2 bases and J by 1 base, with 9 bases left in between. The CDR3 runs 14 residues. CDR3 in DNA: TGTGCCAGCAGTGAACCAGCAGGGTCCTACGAGCAGTACGTC. Translation gives CASSEPAGSYEQYV.